This T cell receptor (beta chain) was sequenced during a study of beta chain features in type 1 diabetes. The wider study: Sorted cells from all samples, numbering fewer than 120,000,000, were examined.

General study findings and limits: Insertions at VDJ junctions were less frequent in type 1 diabetes patients. These patients also deleted more nucleotides at the same junctions. The study found moderately but significantly shorter TCRB CDR3s in all four CD4+ subsets of Type 1 diabetes patients.

V trimming: 7 bases; J trimming: 7 bases; junction bases outside the gene matches: 3. Germline assignment: CDR1 LNHDA and CDR2 SQIVND (reference sequence). This CDR3 region has 13 residues. A word on this clone: Antigen: not known.

The authors sorted CD4+ naive, central memory, regulatory and stem cell-like memory cells via CD45RO/CCR7/CD25/CD127/CD95/CD27. Since all of the isolated RNA was reverse transcribed, expressed TCRB transcripts were what got sequenced. TCRdb's copy holds only in-frame clones and misses some; the assay was immunoSEQ multiplex PCR. The sample includes fewer than 300,000 clones, approximately 11% seen only once; the top ten take around 0.017%. Sequenced sample: naive CD4+ T cells from blood. The clonotype originates from a man aged 25-40 years with type 1 diabetes. The chain employs TRBV19 and TRBJ2-1; 11 bases match TRBD1. The CDR3 DNA sequence: TGTGCCAGTATCGGACAGGGGGCGAATGAGCAGTTCTTC. Encoded protein: CASIGQGANEQFF. Supplemented by reference TRBV19 and TRBJ2-1, the full variable domain reads DGGITQSPKYLFRKEGQNVTLSCEQNLNHDAMYWYRQDPGQGLRLIYYSQIVNDFQKGDIAEGYSVSREKKESFPLTVTSAQKNPTAFYLCASIGQGANEQFFGPGTRLTVL.